The present entry profiles one TCR beta chain with its context. Its target is unknown. These data are taken from a study of post-analysis software for immune sequencing data. With V trimmed by 3 bases and J by 0 bases, 3 bases remained unmatched. The CDR3 contains 16 residues. Germline V gene data show CDR1 as SGHRS and CDR2 as YFSETQ. TCR beta libraries were prepared from cDNA with unique molecular identifiers. Input of roughly 0.9 to 11 million T cells yielded 500,000 to 650,000 cDNA molecules. TCRdb used MiXCR to reprocess the PCR reads, holding one entry per CDR3 protein. Counted here are some 890,000 distinct CDR3 sequences, about 53% occurring once; the ten biggest clones make up 4.6%. General study findings and limits: Patients carried roughly 5 TRBV segments more frequently than controls did, and TRBV5-6, TRBV5-1 and TRBV20-1 were among them.

What was sequenced was blood. The sequence derives from a girl aged 5-17 years with multiple sclerosis. J is TRBJ2-5 and V is TRBV5-1, with 12 nucleotides matching TRBD2. The DNA of the CDR3 is TGCGCCAGCAGCTATTGGACTAGCGGGGACCAAGAGACCCAGTACTTC. Translation gives CASSYWTSGDQETQYF.